This T cell receptor (beta chain) was sequenced during a study of sequential checkpoint blockade in melanoma. Overall study: DNA from 85 to 95 pretreatment tumor samples underwent TCRβ immunosequencing. After nivolumab or ipilimumab alone, twenty-two patients had week-13 rebiopsies.

Sample treatment: randomized to nivolumab then ipilimumab (arm A) or the reverse (arm B). No patient had prior DNA-damaging chemotherapy. Only in-frame clones appear in the TCRdb table, and some are missing; sequencing was by immunoSEQ multiplex PCR. The sample lists some 18,000 clones; 26% were seen once. There are many counts of this clone. The germline gives CDR1 SGHTA, CDR2 FQGNSA. Unmatched junction bases numbered 3, after V lost 3 bases and J lost 7 bases. CDR3 length equals 13 residues. The input for sequencing was tumor tissue (inferred from file names), taken from a patient given nivolumab and ipilimumab in sequence. The sequence came from a human donor with melanoma. This chain links TRBV7-2 with TRBJ1-1; 9 nucleotides agree with TRBD1. Here the CDR3 DNA reads TGTGCCAGCAGCTTTACGGGACAGGGTGAAGCTTTCTTT. This codes for CASSFTGQGEAFF.